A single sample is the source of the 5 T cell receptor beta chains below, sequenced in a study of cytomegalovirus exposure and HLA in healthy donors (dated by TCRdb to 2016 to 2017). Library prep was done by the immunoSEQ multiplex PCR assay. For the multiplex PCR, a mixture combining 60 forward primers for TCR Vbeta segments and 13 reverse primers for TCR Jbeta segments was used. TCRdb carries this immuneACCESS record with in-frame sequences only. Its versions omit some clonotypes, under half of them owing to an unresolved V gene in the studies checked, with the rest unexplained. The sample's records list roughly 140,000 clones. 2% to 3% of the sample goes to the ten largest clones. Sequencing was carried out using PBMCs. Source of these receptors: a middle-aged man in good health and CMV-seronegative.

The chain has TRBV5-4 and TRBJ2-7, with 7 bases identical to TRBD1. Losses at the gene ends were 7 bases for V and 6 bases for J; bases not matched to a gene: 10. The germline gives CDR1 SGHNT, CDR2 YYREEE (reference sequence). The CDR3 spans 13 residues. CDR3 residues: CASCRDSLGEQYF. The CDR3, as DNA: TGTGCCAGCTGTCGGGACAGCTTAGGCGAGCAGTACTTC.

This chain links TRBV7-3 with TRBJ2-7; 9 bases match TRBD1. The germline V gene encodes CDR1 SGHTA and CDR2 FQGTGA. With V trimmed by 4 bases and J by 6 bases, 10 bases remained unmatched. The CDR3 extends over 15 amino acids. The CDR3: CASSSSGTGISEQYF. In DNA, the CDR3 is TGTGCCAGCAGCTCCTCCGGGACAGGGATCTCCGAGCAGTACTTC.

The CDR3 DNA is TGTGCCACCAGCAGAGGGCGGTTCAGTAGCAATCAGCCCCAGCATTTT. Translation: CATSRGRFSSNQPQHF. This chain links TRBV15 with TRBJ1-5, with D hard to call. Trimming cost V 1 base and J 0 bases, with 10 bases left between them. Germline values: CDR1 LNHNV, CDR2 YYDKDF (reference sequence). The CDR3 is 16 amino acids. Together with reference TRBV15 and TRBJ1-5, the CDR3 gives the full variable domain: DAMVIQNPRYQVTQFGKPVTLSCSQTLNHNVMYWYQQKSSQAPKLLFHYYDKDFNNEADTPDNFQSRRPNTSFCFLDIRSPGLGDTAMYLCATSRGRFSSNQPQHFGDGTRLSIL.

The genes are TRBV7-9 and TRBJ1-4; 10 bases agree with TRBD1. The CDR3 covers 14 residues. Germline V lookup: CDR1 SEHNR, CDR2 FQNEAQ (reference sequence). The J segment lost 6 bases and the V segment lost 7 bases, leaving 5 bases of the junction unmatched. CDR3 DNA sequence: TGTGCCAGCAACCCCGGGACAGGGGATGAAAAACTGTTTTTT. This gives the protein CASNPGTGDEKLFF.

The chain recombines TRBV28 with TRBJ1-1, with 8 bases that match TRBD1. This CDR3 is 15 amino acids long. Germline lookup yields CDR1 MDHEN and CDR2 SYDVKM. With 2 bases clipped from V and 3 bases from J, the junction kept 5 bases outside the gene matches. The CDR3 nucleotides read TGTGCCAGCAGTTTACCACGACAGGGGCACACTGAAGCTTTCTTT. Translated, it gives CASSLPRQGHTEAFF.